This T cell receptor beta chain is drawn from a study of shared clonotypes between healthy human individuals. Broader study findings: How much donors shared clonotypes was expected to be affected by sequencing depth.

The germline CDR1 and CDR2 sequences are SGHNT and YYREEE (reference sequence). CDR3 length: 13 residues. V lost 2 bases to trimming and J lost 4 bases, with 9 bases between them. Method: immunoSEQ multiplex PCR; TCRdb's copy keeps in-frame clones and lacks some. The top ten hold under 2% of the sample, which has 550,000 to 850,000 clones, 72% seen once. As regards this clone: No antigen is known for it.

Splitting of CD4+ cells produced CD45RA+ naive and CD45RA-negative memory subsets. This TCR came from a woman between 25 and 40 years old in good health. The sample consisted of memory CD4+ T cells sorted from blood. Subset described: CD45RA-negative fraction. V is TRBV5-4 and J is TRBJ2-5; tentatively, D is TRBD1 (6 bases). The CDR3: CASSLQGLETQYF. The CDR3, as DNA: TGTGCCAGCAGCTTACAGGGTCTAGAGACCCAGTACTTC.